Given below is one TCR beta chain in context. Its specificity is unknown. These data are taken from a study of shared clonotypes between healthy human individuals. Naivety among CD8 cells was defined by CD45RO negativity and positive CCR7 selection, thereby excluding terminally differentiated effector memory CD45RA+ cells. Deep was the level at which the assay was run. Genomic DNA per cell subset filled all wells of several immunoSEQ plates. Approximately 210 ng DNA, approximately 30,000 T cell genomes, went into each sorted-subset replicate PCR. Repertoires were generated with immunoSEQ multiplex PCR, while TCRdb's copy carries only in-frame clones and drops some. Of some 740,000 clones in the sample, nearly 95% were seen once. Whole-study results and caveats: Memory subsets generally showed smaller estimated richness than naive subsets did.

What was sequenced was naive CD8+ T cells sorted from blood. The TCR was taken from a man aged 30 to 39 in good health.

CDR3 amino acids: CASTAAGGRNEQFF. The CDR3 region has the DNA TGTGCCAGCACGGCAGCGGGAGGCAGGAATGAGCAGTTCTTC. The chain is built from TRBV2 and TRBJ2-1; 9 bases align to TRBD2. The CDR3 is 14 residues long. CDR1 is SNHLY and CDR2 is FYNNEI in the germline V gene. V lost 7 bases and J lost 7; bases outside the gene matches: 8.